This paragraph reports one T cell receptor (beta chain). Its antigen is undetermined. The PCR contained 60 Vbeta and 13 Jbeta primers. Here immunoSEQ multiplex PCR was the method, and the copy in TCRdb shows in-frame clones only, minus some. Found here are 150,000 to 200,000 clones, 65% to 85% of them singletons; the top ten hold about 2.7%. This sample is drawn from a study of cytomegalovirus exposure and HLA in healthy donors. Findings and limits, study-wide: V- and J-gene trimming in TCR beta was tied to a missense DCLRE1C variant by an analysis performed later. In vitro work confirmed that a few CMV-associated chains recognize CMV antigens.

Germline CDR1 LNHDA, CDR2 SQIVND (reference sequence). The CDR3 has 13 amino acids. The V and J ends lost 5 bases and 2 bases, in that order; junction bases with no gene match: 3. This chain connects TRBV19 to TRBJ2-7; 7 bases are a match to TRBD1. Sequenced input: PBMCs. The source is a woman between 50 and 59 years old in good health and CMV-seropositive. The CDR3 DNA follows: TGTGCCAGTAGTGCTGACAGGGCCTACGAGCAGTACTTC. Translation gives CASSADRAYEQYF.